This TCR beta chain was captured by sequencing in a study of cytomegalovirus exposure and HLA in healthy donors. The assay was immunoSEQ multiplex PCR, and TCRdb's table has in-frame clones only and misses some. The sample holds approximately 120,000 clones, around 95% seen once. In this sample, this clone turned up once. Its antigen is not known. Regarding the study as a whole: There were approximately 150 TCR beta chains listed as cytomegalovirus-associated. According to a subsequent analysis, TCR clusters from the first cohort were inclined to appear together in the 120 validation repertoires.

This sequence originates from a man between 18 and 29 years old in good health and CMV-seronegative. The specimen sequenced was PBMCs.

In DNA form, the CDR3 reads TGCGCCAGCAGCCAAATACTAGCGGGTTCCTACGAGCAGTACTTC. The encoded protein is CASSQILAGSYEQYF. The genes are TRBV4-1 and TRBJ2-7; 9 positions agree with TRBD2. The CDR3 has 15 amino acids. V gave up 2 bases and J gave up 1 base; unmatched junction bases: 3. Per the germline V gene, CDR1 is MGHRA and CDR2 is YSYEKL.